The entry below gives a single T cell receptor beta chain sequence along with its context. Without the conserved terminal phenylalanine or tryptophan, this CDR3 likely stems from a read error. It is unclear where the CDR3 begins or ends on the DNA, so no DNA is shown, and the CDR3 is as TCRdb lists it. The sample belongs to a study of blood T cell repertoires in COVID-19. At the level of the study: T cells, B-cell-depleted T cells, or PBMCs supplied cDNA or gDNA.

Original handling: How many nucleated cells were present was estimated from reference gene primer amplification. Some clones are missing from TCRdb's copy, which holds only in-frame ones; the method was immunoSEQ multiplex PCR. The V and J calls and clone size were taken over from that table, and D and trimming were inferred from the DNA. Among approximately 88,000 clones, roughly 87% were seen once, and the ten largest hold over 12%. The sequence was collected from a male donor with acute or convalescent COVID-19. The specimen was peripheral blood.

CDR3 region: CASGRDREAGI. The chain uses TRBV6-4 and TRBJ1-6; the DNA was not used to check the table's D call, TRBD1. From its first to its last residue, the CDR3 has 11 amino acids. Germline V lookup: CDR1 MRHNA, CDR2 SNTAGT.